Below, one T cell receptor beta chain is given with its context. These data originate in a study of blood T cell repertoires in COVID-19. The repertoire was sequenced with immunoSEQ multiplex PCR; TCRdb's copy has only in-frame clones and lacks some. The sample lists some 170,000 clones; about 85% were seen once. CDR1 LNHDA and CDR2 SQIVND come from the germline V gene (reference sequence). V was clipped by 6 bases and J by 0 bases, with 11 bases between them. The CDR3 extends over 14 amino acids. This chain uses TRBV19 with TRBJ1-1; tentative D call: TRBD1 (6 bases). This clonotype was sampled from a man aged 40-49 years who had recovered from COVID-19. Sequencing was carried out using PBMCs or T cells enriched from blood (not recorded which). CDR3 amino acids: CASRNGQLNTEAFF. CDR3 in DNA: TGTGCCAGTAGGAACGGACAGCTGAACACTGAAGCTTTCTTT.